This entry describes one T cell receptor beta chain. Its antigen is unidentified. The data belong to a study of shared clonotypes between healthy human individuals. Regarding the study as a whole: With few donors, the genetic and exposure-history diversity represented was limited.

The V gene's germline CDR1 is SQVTM and CDR2 ANQGSEA. The CDR3 extends over 14 amino acids. V lost 5 bases and J 0 bases, leaving 11 bases between the germline ends. Generated by immunoSEQ multiplex PCR, the TCRdb table keeps only in-frame clones and is missing some. The data show 400,000 to 500,000 clones, 79% seen once. The origin of this receptor is a woman aged 40 to 50 in good health. Some clones in this sample may be carry-over from other donors' samples. Material: PBMCs. The chain joins TRBV29-1 to TRBJ2-1, with D perhaps matching TRBD2 (6 bases). The CDR3 DNA is TGCAGCGTTCACGACGGGAGCTCCTACAATGAGCAGTTCTTC. Its translation: CSVHDGSSYNEQFF.